A single sample is the source of the 16 T cell receptor beta chains below, sequenced in a study of identical twins. TCRdb ran MiXCR on the 5' RACE reads and lists one entry per CDR3 protein. The sample consists of roughly 540,000 distinct CDR3 sequences, 20% to 25% of them appearing once. The sample was also linked to a second study, of T cells expressing NK-cell markers.

Sequenced: CD4+ T cells sorted from blood. The receptors stem from a woman younger than 30 in good health.

This clonotype has only a few counts. The J gene is TRBJ1-1, the V gene TRBV29-1; 8 nucleotides match TRBD1. Looked up from germline, CDR1 is SQVTM and CDR2 is ANQGSEA. Trimming at V came to 6 bases and at J to 1 base, leaving 4 bases not matched to a gene. The CDR3 totals 13 residues. The chain's CDR3 is CSVETGANTEAFF. CDR3 nucleotide sequence: TGCAGCGTCGAGACAGGGGCGAACACTGAAGCTTTCTTT.

The rearrangement joins TRBV11-2 to TRBJ2-3; tentatively, D is TRBD2 (6 bases). Trimming took 1 base from V and 6 from J, leaving 14 bases between them. Germline V gives CDR1 SGHAT, CDR2 FQNNGV. This CDR3 contains 15 residues. This CDR3 reads CASSLGLEPGDTQYF. CDR3 coding DNA: TGTGCCAGCAGCTTAGGACTAGAGCCTGGGGATACGCAGTATTTT. The entire variable domain, with the rest obtained from reference TRBV11-2 and TRBJ2-3, is as follows: EAGVAQSPRYKIIEKRQSVAFWCNPISGHATLYWYQQILGQGPKLLIQFQNNGVVDDSQLPKDRFSAERLKGVDSTLKIQPAKLEDSAVYLCASSLGLEPGDTQYFGPGTRLTVL.

This clonotype was counted at least ten times. The chain employs TRBV14 and TRBJ2-5; 7 bases are shared with TRBD1. Per germline, CDR1 SGHDN and CDR2 FVKESK. This CDR3 is 12 amino acids long. The J segment lost 12 bases and the V segment lost 4 bases, leaving 8 bases of the junction unmatched. The CDR3 DNA sequence: TGTGCCAGCAGCCTGGGACAGTTGCAAAAGTACTTC. The encoded protein is CASSLGQLQKYF.

The chain carries TRBV20-1 and TRBJ1-2; D not resolved. V lost 6 bases and J lost 7, with 21 bases in between. Germline V gives CDR1 DFQATT, CDR2 SNEGSKA (reference sequence). CDR3 size: 14 residues. The CDR3 region is CSARGRVGLRGYTF. As DNA, the CDR3 is TGCAGTGCCCGAGGTCGGGTGGGTCTCCGTGGCTACACCTTC.

This clonotype was counted between two and nine times. Here the CDR3 reads CSVEGSRNYGYTF. For the CDR3, the DNA is TGCAGCGTTGAGGGCAGCCGTAACTATGGCTACACCTTC. The chain combines TRBV29-1 with TRBJ1-2, with D uncertain. V lost 3 bases to trimming and J lost 1 base, with 9 bases between them. CDR1 is SQVTM, CDR2 ANQGSEA, per germline. This CDR3 spans 13 amino acids.

This clonotype was seen just once. This chain connects TRBV6-5 to TRBJ2-1, with no clear D. Germline CDR1 reads MNHEY; CDR2 reads SVGAGI. The V end lost 2 bases, the J end lost 0 bases, and 8 bases lay between the germline ends. This CDR3 region has 15 residues. CDR3 bases: TGTGCCAGCAGTTACACGGGTTTCTCCTACAATGAGCAGTTCTTC. Translated, it gives CASSYTGFSYNEQFF.

The V and J genes are TRBV6-1 and TRBJ1-2; D is unclear. The CDR3 is 15 residues long. Trimming pared 6 bases from V and 6 bases from J, leaving 20 bases between. Germline V gene data show CDR1 as MNHNS and CDR2 as SASEGT. CDR3 loop: CASSRTQPIEHGYTF. The DNA for the CDR3 is TGTGCCAGCAGCCGCACACAACCTATTGAGCATGGCTACACCTTC.

This clonotype was seen repeatedly, ten times or more. V usage is TRBV12-3 or TRBV12-4 and J usage is TRBJ2-1; 9 bases are a match to TRBD2. V lost 2 bases to trimming and J lost 8 bases; unmatched junction nucleotides: 10. This CDR3 comprises 16 residues. The CDR3 sequence is CASSLWAGGPSDEQFF. The DNA of the CDR3 is TGTGCCAGCAGTTTATGGGCGGGAGGGCCAAGCGATGAGCAGTTCTTC.

Notes on this clonotype: At one end, the junction sequence differs from germline, possibly due to a read error. The chain combines TRBV15 with TRBJ1-2; TRBD1 matches at 8 bases. Looked up from germline, CDR1 is LNHNV and CDR2 is YYDKDF (reference sequence). The CDR3 is 19 residues long. The CDR3 DNA follows: TGTGCCACCAGCAGACCACGGACAGAGGACCGGCGGGGACAGGAAGCATCTTCCTTC. This encodes CATSRPRTEDRRGQEASSF.

The table lists this clonotype with a few counts. The chain is built from TRBV25-1 and TRBJ2-7; 9 nucleotides align to TRBD1. This CDR3 region has 17 residues. The germline gives CDR1 MGHDK, CDR2 SYGVNS. J lost 4 bases, V lost 1 base, and 11 bases had no gene match. DNA for the CDR3: TGTGCCAGCAGTGAATCTATTTCACAGGGGGCTGGTTACGAGCAGTACTTC. Its translation is CASSESISQGAGYEQYF.

This clonotype was seen a few times. This chain uses TRBV5-5 with TRBJ1-1; D not certain. Between the trimmed V and J ends, which lost 7 bases and 1 base, there was a span of 8 bases. Germline loops: CDR1 SGHKS, CDR2 YYEKEE (reference sequence). CDR3 length: 12 amino acids. In nucleotides, the CDR3 is TGTGCCAGCTATCGGCGGAACACTGAAGCTTTCTTT. Amino acids: CASYRRNTEAFF. Based on the CDR3 plus reference TRBV5-5 and TRBJ1-1, the full variable domain is DAGVTQSPTHLIKTRGQQVTLRCSPISGHKSVSWYQQVLGQGPQFIFQYYEKEERGRGNFPDRFSARQFPNYSSELNVNALLLGDSALYLCASYRRNTEAFFGQGTRLTVV.

This clonotype was counted once. This sequence joins TRBV7-2 and TRBJ2-1, with D perhaps TRBD2 (6 bases). V lost 7 bases, J lost 8 bases, and 21 bases lay in between. CDR1 is SGHTA and CDR2 is FQGNSA in the germline V gene. The CDR3 contains 15 residues. The CDR3 bases are TGTGCCAGCACCCTACCGGGGGAGTGGGGCCATGAGCAGTTCTTC. Amino acids: CASTLPGEWGHEQFF.

This clonotype came up a few times. The rearrangement links TRBV6-2 or TRBV6-3 to TRBJ2-5, with no clear D. The CDR3 is made up of 15 amino acids. CDR1 is MNHEY and CDR2 is SVGEGT in the germline V gene. Trimming took 2 bases from V and 0 from J, leaving 10 bases between them. The CDR3 nucleotides are TGTGCCAGCAGTTACGAGCTTACCTACCAAGAGACCCAGTACTTC. Translated: CASSYELTYQETQYF.

The rearrangement joins TRBV7-2 to TRBJ2-6; 8 nucleotides align to TRBD1. Germline CDR1 reads SGHTA; CDR2 reads FQGNSA. With 1 base clipped from V and 4 bases from J, the junction kept 6 bases outside the gene matches. The CDR3 spans 17 residues. The CDR3 is CASSLGQGAGGANVLTF. As DNA, the CDR3 is TGTGCCAGCAGCTTAGGGCAGGGGGCGGGAGGGGCCAACGTCCTGACTTTC.

The chain has TRBV3-1 and TRBJ2-3, with 15 positions matching TRBD2. This CDR3 comprises 16 residues. CDR1 and CDR2 from the germline V gene are LGHDT and YNNKEL (reference sequence). With 7 bases clipped from V and 6 bases from J, the junction kept 8 bases outside the gene matches. CDR3 in amino acids: CASTQGLAGGGDTQYF. Here the CDR3 DNA reads TGTGCCAGCACCCAGGGACTAGCGGGAGGAGGGGATACGCAGTATTTT.

The chain employs TRBV4-3 and TRBJ2-3; D is possibly TRBD2 (6 bases). Germline V gene data show CDR1 as LGHNA and CDR2 as YSLEER. The CDR3 is 15 amino acids. V was clipped by 5 bases and J by 0 bases, with 12 bases between them. In DNA form, the CDR3 reads TGCGCCAGCAGCTACGAAGGGACTAGCACAGATACGCAGTATTTT. Translated, it gives CASSYEGTSTDTQYF.